The sequence of this T cell receptor (beta chain) was determined in a study of T cell repertoires in cytomegalovirus infection. Study in general: Public TCR beta signature analysis indicated the presence of both CMV infection and matching HLA type.

The CDR3 is made up of 16 amino acids. V shed 7 bases and J 6 bases; nucleotides not matched to a gene: 9. TCRdb called the reads again in MiXCR, with one record for every CDR3 protein. This sample has about 490,000 distinct CDR3 sequences, with 16% found just once. This sequence was found in a human donor in good health (CMV status not recorded). Some clones in this sample may be carry-over from other donors' samples. The sequenced sample was CD8+ T cells from PBMCs. The V call is TRBV12-3 or TRBV12-4, the J call TRBJ2-2, with TRBD2 matching 12 bases. The CDR3 protein is CASIPTSGGKAGELFF. The CDR3 nucleotides are TGTGCCAGCATTCCTACTAGCGGGGGGAAAGCCGGGGAGCTGTTTTTT.